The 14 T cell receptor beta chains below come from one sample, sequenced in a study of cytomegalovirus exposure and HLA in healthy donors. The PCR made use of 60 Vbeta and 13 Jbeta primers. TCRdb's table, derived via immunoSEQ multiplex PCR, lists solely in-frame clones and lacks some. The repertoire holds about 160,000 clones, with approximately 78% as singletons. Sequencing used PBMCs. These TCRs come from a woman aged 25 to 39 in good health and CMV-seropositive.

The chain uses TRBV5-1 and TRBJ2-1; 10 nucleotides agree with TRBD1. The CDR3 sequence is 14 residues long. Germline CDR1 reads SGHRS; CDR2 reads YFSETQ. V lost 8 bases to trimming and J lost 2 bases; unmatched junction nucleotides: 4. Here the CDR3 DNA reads TGCGCCAGTACGGACAGGGGGGCCTACAATGAGCAGTTCTTC. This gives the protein CASTDRGAYNEQFF.

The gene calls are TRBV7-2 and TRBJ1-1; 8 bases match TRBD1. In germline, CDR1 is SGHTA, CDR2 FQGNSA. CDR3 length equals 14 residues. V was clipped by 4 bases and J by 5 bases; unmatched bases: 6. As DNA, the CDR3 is TGTGCCAGCAGCTGGGCAGGGGGCTCAACTGAAGCTTTCTTT. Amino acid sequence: CASSWAGGSTEAFF.

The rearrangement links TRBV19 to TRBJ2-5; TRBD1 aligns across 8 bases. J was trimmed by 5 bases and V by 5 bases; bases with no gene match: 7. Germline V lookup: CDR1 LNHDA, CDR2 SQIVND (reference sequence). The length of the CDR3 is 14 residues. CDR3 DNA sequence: TGTGCCAGTAGTCCGAGGACAGGGCTGGAGACCCAGTACTTC. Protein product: CASSPRTGLETQYF.

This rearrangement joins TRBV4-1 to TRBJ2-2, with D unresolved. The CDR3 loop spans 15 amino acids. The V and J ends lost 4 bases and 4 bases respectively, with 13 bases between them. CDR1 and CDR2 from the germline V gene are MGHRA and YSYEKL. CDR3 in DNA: TGCGCCAGCAGCCTTCTAGTCGAAGCCACCGGGGAGCTGTTTTTT. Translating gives CASSLLVEATGELFF.

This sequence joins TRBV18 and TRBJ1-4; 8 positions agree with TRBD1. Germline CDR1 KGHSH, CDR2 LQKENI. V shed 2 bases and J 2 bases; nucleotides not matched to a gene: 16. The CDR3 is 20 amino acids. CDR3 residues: CASSPSVGSGQGGTNEKLFF. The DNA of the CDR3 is TGTGCCAGCTCACCAAGTGTCGGGTCAGGACAGGGAGGGACTAATGAAAAACTGTTTTTT. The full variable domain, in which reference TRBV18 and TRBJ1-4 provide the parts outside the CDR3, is NAGVMQNPRHLVRRRGQEARLRCSPMKGHSHVYWYRQLPEEGLKFMVYLQKENIIDESGMPKERFSAEFPKEGPSILRIQQVVRGDSAAYFCASSPSVGSGQGGTNEKLFFGSGTQLSVL.

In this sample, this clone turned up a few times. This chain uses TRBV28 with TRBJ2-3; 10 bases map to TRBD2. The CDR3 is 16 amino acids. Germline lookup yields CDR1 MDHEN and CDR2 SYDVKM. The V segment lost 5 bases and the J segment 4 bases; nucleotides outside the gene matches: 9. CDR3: CASSIAGGSPSDTQYF. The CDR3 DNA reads TGTGCCAGCAGTATAGCGGGGGGCTCTCCCTCAGATACGCAGTATTTT.

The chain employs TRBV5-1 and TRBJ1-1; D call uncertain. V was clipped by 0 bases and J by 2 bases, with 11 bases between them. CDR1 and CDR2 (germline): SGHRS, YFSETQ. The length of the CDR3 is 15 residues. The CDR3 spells CASSLVVGGNTEAFF. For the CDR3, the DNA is TGCGCCAGCAGCTTGGTGGTAGGAGGTAACACTGAAGCTTTCTTT.

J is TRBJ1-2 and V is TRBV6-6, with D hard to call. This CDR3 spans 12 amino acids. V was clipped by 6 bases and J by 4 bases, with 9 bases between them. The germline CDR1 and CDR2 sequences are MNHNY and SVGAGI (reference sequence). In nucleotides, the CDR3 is TGTGCCAGCAGCGATACAACCTATGGCTACACCTTC. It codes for CASSDTTYGYTF.

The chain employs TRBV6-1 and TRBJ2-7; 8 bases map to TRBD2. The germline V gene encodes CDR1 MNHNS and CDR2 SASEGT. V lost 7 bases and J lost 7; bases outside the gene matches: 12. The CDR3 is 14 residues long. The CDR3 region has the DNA TGTGCCAGCAAGGAACGGGGGGGGCTAGGTGAGCAGTACTTC. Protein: CASKERGGLGEQYF.

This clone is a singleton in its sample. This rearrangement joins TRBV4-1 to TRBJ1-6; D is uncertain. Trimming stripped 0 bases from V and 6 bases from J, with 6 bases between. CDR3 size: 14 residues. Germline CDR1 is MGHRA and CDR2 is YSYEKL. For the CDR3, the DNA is TGCGCCAGCAGCCAAGACAGGTTTAATTCACCCCTCCACTTT. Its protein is CASSQDRFNSPLHF.

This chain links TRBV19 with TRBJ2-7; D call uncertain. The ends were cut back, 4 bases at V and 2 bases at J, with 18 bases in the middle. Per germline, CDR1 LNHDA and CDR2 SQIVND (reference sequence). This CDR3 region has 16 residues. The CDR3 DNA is TGTGCCAGTAGTACTTTCTCCTTCCAACCGGCCTACGAGCAGTACTTC. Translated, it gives CASSTFSFQPAYEQYF. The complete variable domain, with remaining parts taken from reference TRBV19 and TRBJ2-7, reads DGGITQSPKYLFRKEGQNVTLSCEQNLNHDAMYWYRQDPGQGLRLIYYSQIVNDFQKGDIAEGYSVSREKKESFPLTVTSAQKNPTAFYLCASSTFSFQPAYEQYFGPGTRLTVT.

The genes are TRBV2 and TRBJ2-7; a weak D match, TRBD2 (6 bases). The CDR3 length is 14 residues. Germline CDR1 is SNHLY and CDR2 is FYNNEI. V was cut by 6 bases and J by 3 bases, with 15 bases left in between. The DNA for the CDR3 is TGTGCCAGCAGGTGGGGACTCTCCGGCTACGAGCAGTACTTC. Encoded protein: CASRWGLSGYEQYF.

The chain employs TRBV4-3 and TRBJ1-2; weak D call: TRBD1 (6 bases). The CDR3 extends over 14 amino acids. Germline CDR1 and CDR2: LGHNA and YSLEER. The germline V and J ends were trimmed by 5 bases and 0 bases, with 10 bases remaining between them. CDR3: CASSLTGTNYGYTF. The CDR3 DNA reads TGCGCCAGCAGCTTGACAGGAACTAACTATGGCTACACCTTC.

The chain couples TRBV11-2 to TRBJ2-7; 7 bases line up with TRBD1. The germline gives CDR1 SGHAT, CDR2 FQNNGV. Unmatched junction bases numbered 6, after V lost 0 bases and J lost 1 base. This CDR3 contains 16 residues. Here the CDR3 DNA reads TGTGCCAGCAGCTTAGATCGGTCAGGGGGTTCCTACGAGCAGTACTTC. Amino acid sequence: CASSLDRSGGSYEQYF. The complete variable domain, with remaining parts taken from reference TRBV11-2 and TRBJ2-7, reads EAGVAQSPRYKIIEKRQSVAFWCNPISGHATLYWYQQILGQGPKLLIQFQNNGVVDDSQLPKDRFSAERLKGVDSTLKIQPAKLEDSAVYLCASSLDRSGGSYEQYFGPGTRLTVT.